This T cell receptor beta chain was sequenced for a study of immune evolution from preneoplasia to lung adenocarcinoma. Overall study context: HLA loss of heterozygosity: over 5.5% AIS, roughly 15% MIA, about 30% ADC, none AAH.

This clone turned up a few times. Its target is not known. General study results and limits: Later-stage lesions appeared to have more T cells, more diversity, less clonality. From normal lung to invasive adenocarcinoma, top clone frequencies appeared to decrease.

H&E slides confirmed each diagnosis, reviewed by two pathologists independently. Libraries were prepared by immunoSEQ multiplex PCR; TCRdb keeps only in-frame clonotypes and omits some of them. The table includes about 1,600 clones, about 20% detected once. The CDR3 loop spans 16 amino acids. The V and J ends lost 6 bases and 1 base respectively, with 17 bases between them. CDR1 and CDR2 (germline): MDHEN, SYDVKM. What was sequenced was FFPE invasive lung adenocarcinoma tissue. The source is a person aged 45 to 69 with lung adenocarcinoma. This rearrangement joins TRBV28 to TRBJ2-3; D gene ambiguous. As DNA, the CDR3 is TGTGCCAGCAGCTTAGCCCCCCGTCGGGGCACAGATACGCAGTATTTT. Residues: CASSLAPRRGTDTQYF.